The 30 T cell receptor beta chains in this list originate from one sample, sequenced in a study of vaccination and CD4 T cells after COVID-19. Antigens for these TCRs are unknown. This sample's treatment: roughly 10-day PBMC culture with coronavirus spike peptide pools or control peptides (ViraFEST assay). Cultured CD4+ T-cell DNA underwent Oncomine TCR Beta short-read sequencing. TCRdb redid the calling of the PCR reads with MiXCR, one entry per CDR3 protein. The table has about 20,000 distinct CDR3 sequences, 66% seen once. The sample taken for sequencing was CD4+ T cells from blood, cultured in vitro. These receptors all come from a human donor who had recovered from COVID-19.

This rearrangement joins TRBV12-3 or TRBV12-4 to TRBJ2-4, with 11 bases that match TRBD2. With V trimmed by 5 bases and J by 1 base, 7 bases remained unmatched. The CDR3 spans 17 residues. CDR3 region: CASSNSGGAGAKNIQYF. In DNA, the CDR3 is TGTGCCAGCAGTAATAGCGGGGGGGCCGGGGCCAAAAACATTCAGTACTTC.

This rearrangement joins TRBV27 to TRBJ1-5, with 7 nucleotides matching TRBD1. CDR1 is MNHEY, CDR2 SMNVEV, per germline (reference sequence). The CDR3 has 15 amino acids. The trim removed 5 bases at V and 2 bases at J, leaving 6 bases unmatched. This CDR3 is CASSVTGVGNQPQHF. In DNA, the CDR3 is TGTGCCAGCAGTGTTACAGGGGTAGGCAATCAGCCCCAGCATTTT.

The chain employs TRBV20-1 and TRBJ2-5; 7 nucleotides match TRBD1. The trim removed 4 bases at V and 0 bases at J, leaving 5 bases unmatched. The CDR3 loop spans 14 amino acids. Germline assignment: CDR1 DFQATT and CDR2 SNEGSKA (reference sequence). The CDR3 DNA reads TGCAGTGCTACAAGGGGGCAGTACCAAGAGACCCAGTACTTC. It specifies CSATRGQYQETQYF.

The chain has TRBV5-4 and TRBJ1-1, with TRBD1 as a possible D gene (5 bases). CDR1 and CDR2 (germline): SGHNT, YYREEE (reference sequence). The CDR3 loop spans 16 amino acids. V lost 2 bases and J lost 5, with 19 bases in between. This CDR3 is CASSFGRGGRLTEAFF. As DNA, the CDR3 is TGTGCCAGCAGCTTCGGGCGGGGGGGTCGTTTGACTGAAGCTTTCTTT.

The chain is built from TRBV7-9 and TRBJ1-1; maybe TRBD1 (5 bases). The CDR3 sequence is 13 residues long. CDR1 and CDR2 (germline): SEHNR, FQNEAQ (reference sequence). Trimming cost V 5 bases and J 4 bases, with 11 bases left between them. Written as DNA, the CDR3 is TGTGCCAGCAGCAACGGGGGAGGCACTGAAGCTTTCTTT. It specifies CASSNGGGTEAFF.

The rearrangement joins TRBV15 to TRBJ2-7; no clear D gene. The length of the CDR3 is 14 residues. CDR1 and CDR2 (germline): LNHNV, YYDKDF (reference sequence). Trimming left V 0 bases short and J 2 bases short, with 8 bases between. The CDR3 DNA follows: TGTGCCACCAGCAGAGATAGTCAGACCTACGAGCAGTACTTC. It specifies CATSRDSQTYEQYF.

The J gene is TRBJ1-2, the V gene TRBV20-1; D is unresolved. The germline V gene encodes CDR1 DFQATT and CDR2 SNEGSKA (reference sequence). The CDR3 covers 14 residues. Trimming cost V 2 bases and J 0 bases, with 10 bases left between them. The CDR3 bases are TGCAGTGCTAGACGAAGCCCCGCTAACTATGGCTACACCTTC. This codes for CSARRSPANYGYTF.

The CDR3 bases are TGTGCCAGCAGCAAAGGACAGGGTAATCAGCCCCAGCATTTT. This translates into CASSKGQGNQPQHF. The chain carries TRBV7-2 and TRBJ1-5; 8 nucleotides match TRBD1. This CDR3 is built from 14 residues. Germline CDR1 is SGHTA and CDR2 is FQGNSA. The trim removed 5 bases at V and 4 bases at J, leaving 4 bases unmatched.

The V call is TRBV12-3 or TRBV12-4, the J call TRBJ2-6; no clear D. Trimming took off 5 bases at V and 4 bases at J, with 9 bases between the two ends. The CDR3 runs 14 residues. DNA for the CDR3: TGTGCCAGCAGTGGCTACCCGGGGGCCAACGTCCTGACTTTC. This codes for CASSGYPGANVLTF.

The chain couples TRBV30 to TRBJ2-7; D is undetermined. CDR3 length equals 12 residues. Germline lookup yields CDR1 GTSNPN and CDR2 SVGIG (reference sequence). Trimming pared 2 bases from V and 2 bases from J, leaving 7 bases between. This CDR3 is CAWSKGAYEQYF. As DNA, the CDR3 is TGTGCCTGGAGTAAGGGCGCCTACGAGCAGTACTTC.

This clonotype was recorded only once. The chain joins TRBV2 to TRBJ1-5, with D unclear. The CDR3 is 15 residues long. Trimming shortened V by 4 bases and J by 0 bases, and 10 bases separated the two germline ends. Germline assignment: CDR1 SNHLY and CDR2 FYNNEI. In DNA form, the CDR3 reads TGTGCCAGCAGTGTAACCACGGATAGCAATCAGCCCCAGCATTTT. Translation gives CASSVTTDSNQPQHF.

Worth noting for this clonotype: Relative to the germline gene, one junction end is altered; a read error may explain this. The genes are TRBV7-2 and TRBJ1-6, with 9 bases matching TRBD1. The CDR3 has 18 residues. Germline assignment: CDR1 SGHTA and CDR2 FQGNSA. The CDR3 loop is CASSHAGQGVSYNSSLHF. The CDR3 coding sequence is TGTGCCAGCAGCCATGCGGGACAGGGAGTATCCTATAATTCATCCCTCCACTTT.

The rearrangement uses TRBV20-1 and TRBJ2-7, with D hard to call. Germline V lookup: CDR1 DFQATT, CDR2 SNEGSKA (reference sequence). This CDR3 has 12 residues. Trimming cost V 3 bases and J 2 bases, with 8 bases left between them. As DNA, the CDR3 is TGCAGTGCTAGTTGGACGCCCTACGAGCAGTACTTC. It is translated as CSASWTPYEQYF.

This clonotype has a single count. This chain joins TRBV2 and TRBJ2-7; 10 nucleotides match TRBD1. V was pared by 4 bases and J by 6 bases, with 6 bases of the junction left unmatched. Germline CDR1 is SNHLY and CDR2 is FYNNEI. The CDR3 runs to 14 residues. The CDR3 DNA reads TGTGCCAGCAGTGGGGAGACAGGGGGCGGCGAGCAGTACTTC. The encoded protein is CASSGETGGGEQYF.

The rearrangement joins TRBV7-9 to TRBJ2-3, with unresolved D. V was shortened by 5 bases and J by 1 base, with 13 bases between the two germline ends. Germline V lookup: CDR1 SEHNR, CDR2 FQNEAQ (reference sequence). The CDR3 extends over 15 amino acids. The CDR3 nucleotides read TGTGCCAGCAGCCCACTTCATCAGGGCACAGATACGCAGTATTTT. Protein sequence: CASSPLHQGTDTQYF.

This clonotype was recorded once. The chain recombines TRBV20-1 with TRBJ1-6; D is undetermined. V shed 0 bases and J shed 7 bases, with 10 bases lying between them. The CDR3 runs 14 residues. Germline lookup yields CDR1 DFQATT and CDR2 SNEGSKA (reference sequence). The CDR3, as DNA: TGCAGTGCTAGAGACAAGACCAGGAATTCACCCCTCCACTTT. Amino acids: CSARDKTRNSPLHF.

The count of this clonotype is one. In nucleotides, the CDR3 is TGTGCCAGCAGCTTAATAAGACAGGGGATCGGCTACACCTTC. It translates to CASSLIRQGIGYTF. V and J are TRBV7-8 and TRBJ1-2; TRBD1 agrees at 8 bases. Germline CDR1 reads SGHVS; CDR2 reads FQNEAQ. This CDR3 comprises 14 residues. V shed 2 bases and J 8 bases; nucleotides not matched to a gene: 7.

The chain links TRBV2 to TRBJ2-1, with D unclear. The CDR3 is 15 amino acids. Germline values: CDR1 SNHLY, CDR2 FYNNEI. V was pared by 4 bases and J by 0 bases, with 10 bases between. The CDR3 here is CASSVASSSYNEQFF. CDR3 DNA sequence: TGTGCCAGCAGTGTGGCCAGCAGCTCCTACAATGAGCAGTTCTTC.

The chain is built from TRBV7-3 and TRBJ1-1; no reliable D call. The V and J ends lost 5 bases and 5 bases respectively, with 12 bases between them. Germline-derived CDR1 and CDR2 are SGHTA and FQGTGA. This CDR3 spans 13 amino acids. In DNA form, the CDR3 reads TGTGCCAGCAGCCTTGCTGACCGTACTGAAGCTTTCTTT. This codes for CASSLADRTEAFF. Filled out from reference TRBV7-3 and TRBJ1-1, the complete variable domain reads GAGVSQTPSNKVTEKGKYVELRCDPISGHTALYWYRQSLGQGPEFLIYFQGTGAADDSGLPNDRFFAVRPEGSVSTLKIQRTERGDSAVYLCASSLADRTEAFFGQGTRLTVV.

This chain uses TRBV6-5 with TRBJ2-7, with no clear D. V shed 0 bases and J shed 5 bases, with 2 bases lying between them. The CDR3 spans 11 residues. CDR1 and CDR2 (germline): MNHEY, SVGAGI. The DNA of the CDR3 is TGTGCCAGCAGTTACTCGAACGAGCAGTACTTC. Translated: CASSYSNEQYF.

The CDR3 spells CATIRRRNTEAFF. CDR3 nucleotide sequence: TGTGCCACCATTCGGAGGAGAAACACTGAAGCTTTCTTT. The gene calls are TRBV7-8 and TRBJ1-1, with D unclear. Between the trimmed V and J ends, which lost 10 bases and 2 bases, there was a span of 14 bases. The CDR3 runs to 13 residues. Germline V lookup: CDR1 SGHVS, CDR2 FQNEAQ.

V gene TRBV18 combines with J gene TRBJ2-7, with 8 bases lining up with TRBD1. CDR1 KGHSH and CDR2 LQKENI come from the germline V gene. There are 14 residues in the CDR3. With 4 bases clipped from V and 7 bases from J, the junction kept 9 bases outside the gene matches. The CDR3 DNA is TGTGCCAGCTCACTTGACAGGGGATTCGGGGAGCAGTACTTC. Translated, it gives CASSLDRGFGEQYF.

This clonotype has a handful of counts. This sequence joins TRBV29-1 and TRBJ2-5; 7 nucleotides line up with TRBD1. CDR1 and CDR2 from the germline V gene are SQVTM and ANQGSEA. The CDR3 loop spans 11 amino acids. The junction had 3 bases not matched to a gene; V was cut back by 6 bases and J by 5 bases. The CDR3 spells CSVRQGETQYF. The DNA for the CDR3 is TGCAGCGTGAGACAGGGTGAGACCCAGTACTTC.

V and J are TRBV11-2 and TRBJ2-7; 8 bases agree with TRBD2. This CDR3 spans 15 amino acids. Germline lookup yields CDR1 SGHAT and CDR2 FQNNGV. With 2 bases clipped from V and 6 bases from J, the junction kept 9 bases outside the gene matches. CDR3 sequence reads: CASSLRDGRGSEQYF. CDR3 nucleotide sequence: TGTGCCAGCAGCTTAAGGGACGGGAGGGGAAGCGAGCAGTACTTC.

The chain joins TRBV5-1 to TRBJ1-2; D remains unclear. The V gene's germline CDR1 is SGHRS and CDR2 YFSETQ. V was cut by 2 bases and J by 4 bases, with 6 bases left in between. The CDR3 is 12 amino acids. CDR3 sequence reads: CASSFNGYGYTF. The CDR3 coding sequence is TGCGCCAGCAGCTTCAATGGCTATGGCTACACCTTC.

A few counts support this clonotype. V and J are TRBV4-1 and TRBJ1-2; D is unclear. Trimming cost V 1 base and J 4 bases, with 13 bases left between them. Germline CDR1 is MGHRA and CDR2 is YSYEKL. CDR3 length: 15 residues. CDR3 amino acids: CASSQGGPAGYGYTF. The CDR3 DNA reads as TGCGCCAGCAGCCAAGGAGGACCCGCGGGCTATGGCTACACCTTC.

This clonotype was seen a handful of times. CDR3 residues: CSAKPGGNQPQHF. For the CDR3, the DNA is TGCAGTGCGAAACCCGGCGGGAATCAGCCCCAGCATTTT. This sequence joins TRBV20-1 and TRBJ1-5; D is ambiguous. The CDR3 is 13 amino acids. The V gene lost 6 bases and the J gene lost 4 bases, with 13 bases spanning the gap. Germline V gene sequence: CDR1 DFQATT, CDR2 SNEGSKA (reference sequence).

The sample holds a few counts of this clonotype. The rearrangement links TRBV10-3 to TRBJ1-1, with 11 bases that match TRBD1. CDR1 and CDR2 (germline): ENHRY, SYGVKD. The CDR3 contains 15 residues. The J segment lost 6 bases and the V segment lost 11 bases, leaving 14 bases of the junction unmatched. The CDR3 nucleotides are TGTGCCGCCAGAGGACCTGGACAGGGGGCTTCTGAAGCTTTCTTT. Translated: CAARGPGQGASEAFF.

The V gene is TRBV20-1, the J gene TRBJ2-1; 9 bases are shared with TRBD2. Germline lookup yields CDR1 DFQATT and CDR2 SNEGSKA (reference sequence). The CDR3 sequence is 14 residues long. The V segment lost 6 bases and the J segment 4 bases; nucleotides outside the gene matches: 7. CDR3 residues: CSAEVSGRYNEQFF. CDR3 bases: TGCAGTGCGGAGGTCAGCGGGAGGTACAATGAGCAGTTCTTC.

This clonotype was counted a few times. V usage is TRBV12-3 or TRBV12-4 and J usage is TRBJ1-1; D might be TRBD1 (5 bases). The CDR3 covers 13 residues. The ends were cut back, 6 bases at V and 2 bases at J, with 10 bases in the middle. The CDR3 DNA reads as TGTGCCAGCAGCACCGACAGAAACACTGAAGCTTTCTTT. Translated: CASSTDRNTEAFF.